Reported below is one T cell receptor beta chain. Profiling relied on immunoSEQ multiplex PCR, and the TCRdb table lists in-frame clones only, not all of them. The sample holds about 120,000 clones, 80% to 95% seen once. The entry originates in a study of T cell changes during pregnancy in multiple sclerosis. J was trimmed by 5 bases and V by 0 bases; bases with no gene match: 6. CDR1 and CDR2 from the germline V gene are LNHDA and SQIVND (reference sequence). This CDR3 region has 16 residues. This material consisted of peripheral blood, taken before pregnancy. J is TRBJ2-2 and V is TRBV19, with 7 bases that match TRBD1. This sequence originates from a female donor with multiple sclerosis, enrolled in a pregnancy study. The chain's CDR3 is CASSIDRTGETGELFF. The CDR3 region has the DNA TGTGCCAGTAGTATAGATCGAACAGGGGAGACCGGGGAGCTGTTTTTT.